This TCR beta chain was recovered during a study of early T cells in non-severe SARS-CoV-2 infection. MiXCR was run by TCRdb on the 5' RACE reads, yielding one entry per CDR3 protein. The sample carries about 83,000 distinct CDR3 sequences, 9% to 15% recorded once. Per the germline V gene, CDR1 is MRHNA and CDR2 is SNTAGT. V lost 2 bases, J lost 1 base, and 4 bases stayed unmatched. CDR3 length: 16 residues. This clonotype has just a few counts. The sample was whole blood. This sequence joins TRBV6-4 and TRBJ2-1; 8 bases are a match to TRBD1. The receptor comes from an adult who was a healthcare worker with PCR-confirmed SARS-CoV-2 infection or an uninfected control (not recorded which). The CDR3 nucleotides read TGTGCCAGCAGTGACGCGCAGGGGGCTTCCTACAATGAGCAGTTCTTC. Amino acids: CASSDAQGASYNEQFF.